The 18 T cell receptor beta chains presented below share a single source sample, sequenced in a study of cytomegalovirus exposure and HLA in healthy donors. In the PCR, 60 Vbeta and 13 Jbeta primers were used. Libraries were prepared by immunoSEQ multiplex PCR; TCRdb keeps only in-frame clonotypes and omits some of them. The sample lists about 110,000 clones, roughly 70% occurring once. Sequencing input: PBMCs. These receptors were collected from a woman aged 40 to 50 in good health and CMV-seropositive.

This clone has just a few counts. V usage is TRBV11-2 and J usage is TRBJ2-1; 11 nucleotides agree with TRBD2. The CDR3 spans 17 residues. Germline assignment: CDR1 SGHAT and CDR2 FQNNGV. V lost 1 base and J lost 1; bases outside the gene matches: 3. The CDR3 sequence: CASSLGTSGRSYNEQFF. In DNA form, the CDR3 reads TGTGCCAGCAGCTTAGGGACTAGCGGGCGGTCCTACAATGAGCAGTTCTTC.

The rearrangement joins TRBV11-3 to TRBJ2-7, with D uncertain. This CDR3 is 13 amino acids long. CDR1 and CDR2 (germline): SGHNT, YENEEA. Trimming removed 5 bases at V and 0 bases at J, with 8 bases between. As DNA, the CDR3 is TGTGCCAGCAGCATGGAGAGCTCCTACGAGCAGTACTTC. Translated: CASSMESSYEQYF.

The chain couples TRBV9 to TRBJ2-7; possible D gene TRBD1, 6 bases. Germline loops: CDR1 SGDLS, CDR2 YYNGEE. V gave up 3 bases and J gave up 5 bases, with 15 bases separating them. The CDR3 consists of 14 residues. The CDR3 DNA sequence: TGTGCCAGCAGCGCGCAGGGGCCCCTGGACGAGCAGTACTTC. Translation: CASSAQGPLDEQYF.

This clone was counted a few times. The chain couples TRBV27 to TRBJ1-3; D is possibly TRBD1 (6 bases). This CDR3 is 14 amino acids long. Trimming took 6 bases from V and 2 from J, leaving 11 bases between them. Germline V gives CDR1 MNHEY, CDR2 SMNVEV (reference sequence). Here the CDR3 DNA reads TGTGCCAGCAGCGCGGACAGAACTGGAAACACCATATATTTT. Protein sequence: CASSADRTGNTIYF.

For this clone: An end of the junction differs from the germline gene, which may be a read error. The DNA for the CDR3 is TGTTCCAGCAGCTTGGACAGCAAGAATCAGCCCCAGCATTTT. This codes for CSSSLDSKNQPQHF. The chain carries TRBV7-9 and TRBJ1-5, with D perhaps TRBD1 (6 bases). There are 14 residues in the CDR3. Germline V gene sequence: CDR1 SEHNR, CDR2 FQNEAQ (reference sequence).

The chain is built from TRBV19 and TRBJ1-6; tentatively, D is TRBD1 (6 bases). This CDR3 has 15 residues. Trimming took 5 bases from V and 4 from J, leaving 12 bases between them. CDR1 is LNHDA and CDR2 is SQIVND in the germline V gene (reference sequence). The CDR3 DNA sequence: TGTGCCAGTAGTGCGCAGACAGGTTATAATTCACCCCTCCACTTT. Translated, it gives CASSAQTGYNSPLHF.

The rearrangement links TRBV7-8 to TRBJ2-7; TRBD2 matches 7 bases. Losses at the gene ends were 1 base for V and 3 bases for J; bases not matched to a gene: 3. Germline loops: CDR1 SGHVS, CDR2 FQNEAQ. The CDR3 consists of 14 residues. DNA of the CDR3: TGTGCCAGCAGCTTAGTGTCGGGGGGCTACGAGCAGTACTTC. Its translation: CASSLVSGGYEQYF.

CDR3: CSVGGLAGVGTQYF. The CDR3 DNA reads TGCAGCGTTGGGGGACTAGCGGGAGTGGGGACCCAGTACTTC. V gene TRBV29-1 combines with J gene TRBJ2-5; 14 bases map to TRBD2. CDR1 is SQVTM, CDR2 ANQGSEA, per germline. With 4 bases clipped from V and 7 bases from J, the junction kept 5 bases outside the gene matches. The CDR3 covers 14 residues.

V usage is TRBV4-3 and J usage is TRBJ2-3, with a tentative D call TRBD1 (6 bases). V gave up 0 bases and J gave up 8 bases, with 18 bases separating them. This CDR3 is 16 amino acids long. Germline loops: CDR1 LGHNA, CDR2 YSLEER. The CDR3 region has the DNA TGCGCCAGCAGCCAAGAGTCCCGACAGGCGCCATTTACGCAGTATTTT. Translation gives CASSQESRQAPFTQYF.

This clone occurred once. The rearrangement links TRBV6-1 to TRBJ2-3; unclear D gene. The CDR3 extends over 15 amino acids. In germline, CDR1 is MNHNS, CDR2 SASEGT. Trimming shortened V by 5 bases and J by 4 bases, and 16 bases separated the two germline ends. CDR3 in amino acids: CASSLNAAGPDTQYF. CDR3 DNA: TGTGCCAGCAGTCTTAACGCCGCAGGCCCAGATACGCAGTATTTT.

V and J are TRBV4-3 and TRBJ1-2; unclear D gene. The V end was cut by 1 base, the J end by 4 bases, with 13 bases between. Germline values: CDR1 LGHNA, CDR2 YSLEER. This CDR3 spans 15 amino acids. CDR3 DNA: TGCGCCAGCAGCCAAGGGGCAGTTTCCTCCTATGGCTACACCTTC. Translation: CASSQGAVSSYGYTF.

This rearrangement joins TRBV14 to TRBJ1-2; a weak D match, TRBD1 (5 bases). The CDR3 runs to 15 residues. Trimming stripped 1 base from V and 0 bases from J, with 9 bases between. Per the germline V gene, CDR1 is SGHDN and CDR2 is FVKESK. This CDR3 is CASSQGQNTNYGYTF. The CDR3 DNA sequence: TGTGCCAGCAGCCAAGGACAGAATACTAACTATGGCTACACCTTC.

This chain joins TRBV7-9 and TRBJ1-2, with D possibly matching TRBD1 (5 bases). Germline-derived CDR1 and CDR2 are SEHNR and FQNEAQ (reference sequence). The CDR3 length is 15 residues. Trimming took 0 bases from V and 4 from J, leaving 12 bases between them. CDR3 nucleotides: TGTGCCAGCAGCTTAGCGCTTGGAGGGACCTATGGCTACACCTTC. The encoded protein is CASSLALGGTYGYTF.

Relative to its sample, this clone is medium-sized (0.01 to 0.1%). The chain joins TRBV30 to TRBJ1-1, with D possibly matching TRBD1 (5 bases). Trimming removed 0 bases at V and 11 bases at J, with 19 bases between. This CDR3 spans 14 amino acids. Per germline, CDR1 GTSNPN and CDR2 SVGIG (reference sequence). The CDR3 sequence is CAWSVEGAVGSAFF. In nucleotides, the CDR3 is TGTGCCTGGAGTGTAGAAGGGGCGGTAGGAAGCGCTTTCTTT.

The rearrangement uses TRBV19 and TRBJ2-1; 8 nucleotides align to TRBD2. Germline V gene data show CDR1 as LNHDA and CDR2 as SQIVND (reference sequence). The CDR3 spans 16 residues. J lost 5 bases, V lost 5 bases, and 11 bases had no gene match. CDR3 bases: TGTGCCAGTAGTCCCAGGACTAGCCAGCTAAACAATGAGCAGTTCTTC. Translated, it gives CASSPRTSQLNNEQFF.

A few counts support this clone. The rearrangement joins TRBV6-5 to TRBJ2-1; TRBD1 aligns across 8 bases. In germline, CDR1 is MNHEY, CDR2 SVGAGI. This CDR3 contains 14 residues. The trim removed 6 bases at V and 6 bases at J, leaving 7 bases unmatched. CDR3 sequence (DNA): TGTGCCAGCAGGTCGGACAGGGAACCCAATGAGCAGTTCTTC. Its protein product is CASRSDREPNEQFF.

Concerning this clone: This specimen includes other DNA sequences encoding the same CDR3. The chain recombines TRBV19 with TRBJ2-2, with 10 bases matching TRBD1. The J segment lost 7 bases and the V segment lost 5 bases, leaving 4 bases of the junction unmatched. The germline CDR1 and CDR2 sequences are LNHDA and SQIVND (reference sequence). CDR3 size: 14 residues. CDR3 loop: CASSRQGASGELFF. For the CDR3, the DNA is TGTGCCAGTAGTCGACAGGGGGCAAGCGGGGAGCTGTTTTTT.

This clone was observed a few times. This chain connects TRBV2 to TRBJ1-6, with 12 bases fitting TRBD1. This CDR3 spans 15 amino acids. The germline gives CDR1 SNHLY, CDR2 FYNNEI. V was pared by 6 bases and J by 10 bases, with 7 bases of the junction left unmatched. CDR3 nucleotide sequence: TGTGCCAGCAGCCATGGGGACAGGGGGCAATCACCCCTCCACTTT. It translates to CASSHGDRGQSPLHF.